Detailed here is one T cell receptor beta chain. The target antigen is unknown. The sample is drawn from a study of shared clonotypes between healthy human individuals. Whole-study findings and limits: A limitation of the genetic and exposure-history diversity represented arose from few donors. An anticipated effect of sequencing depth on clonotype sharing among donors was recognized.

The V gene lost 6 bases and the J gene lost 2 bases, with 8 bases spanning the gap. There are 12 residues in the CDR3. Germline V gene sequence: CDR1 MNHEY, CDR2 SVGAGI. The study drew its donors from healthy HIV-negative adults without recent acute infections or vaccinations. The authors' processing: Sequence data from immunoSEQ were junction-only and lacked quality scores; consequently, filtering differed. Repertoires were generated with immunoSEQ multiplex PCR, while TCRdb's copy carries only in-frame clones and drops some. D and trimming were read from the DNA, whereas the V and J calls and clone size are those reported in that table. This table has hundreds of thousands of clones, less than 80% appearing once.

This chain links TRBV6-5 with TRBJ2-7, with D possibly being TRBD1 (5 bases). The sequencing sample was made of PBMCs. This receptor was obtained from a middle-aged woman in good health. Some clones in this sample may be carry-over from other donors' samples. CDR3 residues: CASSHRTYEQYF. The CDR3 DNA sequence: TGTGCCAGCAGCCACAGGACCTACGAGCAGTACTTC.